One and the same sample provided the 20 T cell receptor beta chains below, sequenced in a study of cytomegalovirus exposure and HLA in healthy donors. The data were produced by immunoSEQ multiplex PCR, yet TCRdb's version contains in-frame clones alone and is incomplete. The data contain 220,000 or so clones, around 87% of them singletons. What was sequenced was PBMCs. These TCRs come from a young woman in good health and CMV-seropositive.

The chain links TRBV6-1 to TRBJ2-2; no reliable D call. V was pared by 6 bases and J by 6 bases, with 14 bases between. The V gene's germline CDR1 is MNHNS and CDR2 SASEGT. This CDR3 has 14 amino acids. The CDR3 DNA is TGTGCCAGCAGCGGAGCACGGATATCCGGGGAGCTGTTTTTT. The encoded protein is CASSGARISGELFF.

The V gene is TRBV9, the J gene TRBJ2-1, with 9 bases that match TRBD2. The CDR3 is made up of 17 amino acids. The V and J ends lost 0 bases and 5 bases, in that order; junction bases with no gene match: 9. Germline V CDR1 and CDR2: SGDLS, YYNGEE. In DNA form, the CDR3 reads TGTGCCAGCAGCGTAGCGGCTAGCGGGAAAGGCGACAATGAGCAGTTCTTC. Its protein is CASSVAASGKGDNEQFF.

The V call is TRBV18, the J call TRBJ2-7; 12 nucleotides match TRBD2. Trimming took 3 bases from V and 6 from J; bases not matched to a gene: 9. This CDR3 is built from 16 residues. Germline V gene sequence: CDR1 KGHSH, CDR2 LQKENI. The CDR3 DNA sequence: TGTGCCAGCTCACCTGAGTCGACTAGCGGGAGAGGCGAGCAGTACTTC. Translation: CASSPESTSGRGEQYF.

The chain employs TRBV6-5 and TRBJ2-7, with a possible D match to TRBD1 (5 bases). The V gene lost 2 bases and the J gene lost 5 bases, with 16 bases spanning the gap. CDR3 length: 15 residues. From germline, CDR1 is MNHEY and CDR2 SVGAGI. CDR3 in DNA: TGTGCCAGCAGTTACCGAAGGACGGCCAGGGACGAGCAGTACTTC. Residues: CASSYRRTARDEQYF.

This chain links TRBV28 with TRBJ1-5; possibly TRBD1 for D (5 bases). Germline assignment: CDR1 MDHEN and CDR2 SYDVKM. Trimming removed 6 bases from V and 7 bases from J, with 16 bases in between. The CDR3 is 14 residues long. The CDR3 DNA sequence: TGTGCCAGCAGCCGCCGGGGGAGAGTGCAGCCCCAGCATTTT. Its translation: CASSRRGRVQPQHF. The full variable domain, its missing parts supplied by reference TRBV28 and TRBJ1-5, is DVKVTQSSRYLVKRTGEKVFLECVQDMDHENMFWYRQDPGLGLRLIYFSYDVKMKEKGDIPEGYSVSREKKERFSLILESASTNQTSMYLCASSRRGRVQPQHFGDGTRLSIL.

V and J are TRBV4-1 and TRBJ2-3; D might be TRBD1 (5 bases). CDR3 length: 14 amino acids. With 0 bases removed from V and 3 bases from J, the gap between germline ends came to 7 bases. Germline CDR1 reads MGHRA; CDR2 reads YSYEKL. The CDR3 loop reads CASSQDRDTDTQYF. The CDR3 bases are TGCGCCAGCAGCCAAGACAGGGATACAGATACGCAGTATTTT.

This clone showed up just once. CDR3 in amino acids: CASNPSLSSAEAFF. In nucleotides, the CDR3 is TGTGCCAGCAACCCAAGTTTATCAAGCGCTGAAGCTTTCTTT. This sequence joins TRBV27 and TRBJ1-1; D gene uncertain. The germline V and J ends were trimmed by 7 bases and 6 bases, with 18 bases remaining between them. CDR3 length: 14 amino acids. Germline CDR1 and CDR2: MNHEY and SMNVEV (reference sequence).

The rearrangement uses TRBV11-3 and TRBJ2-1; 13 nucleotides align to TRBD2. V was clipped by 4 bases and J by 1 base; unmatched bases: 4. The CDR3 covers 17 residues. Germline CDR1 and CDR2: SGHNT and YENEEA. CDR3 in DNA: TGTGCCAGCAGCTGGACTAGCGGGAGTACGTCCTACAATGAGCAGTTCTTC. This codes for CASSWTSGSTSYNEQFF.

The rearrangement uses TRBV7-3 and TRBJ1-2, with TRBD1 matching 7 bases. The CDR3 extends over 13 amino acids. Germline V gene lookup returns CDR1 SGHTA and CDR2 FQGTGA. V shed 8 bases and J 2 bases; nucleotides not matched to a gene: 5. CDR3 loop: CASGPGGNYGYTF. In DNA, the CDR3 is TGTGCCAGCGGTCCAGGGGGAAACTATGGCTACACCTTC.

This clone was detected once. The chain carries TRBV14 and TRBJ2-6; 8 nucleotides agree with TRBD1. Trimming took 1 base from V and 3 from J; bases not matched to a gene: 11. CDR1 is SGHDN, CDR2 FVKESK, per germline. The CDR3 consists of 19 residues. The CDR3 here is CASSQVLRRGRRGANVLTF. In DNA, the CDR3 is TGTGCCAGCAGCCAAGTCCTACGCAGGGGGCGACGTGGGGCCAACGTCCTGACTTTC.

V is TRBV7-2 and J is TRBJ2-7; D is perhaps TRBD1 (5 bases). The CDR3 totals 17 residues. CDR1 and CDR2 from the germline V gene are SGHTA and FQGNSA. Trimming stripped 5 bases from V and 0 bases from J, with 20 bases between. Written as DNA, the CDR3 is TGTGCCAGCAGCATCTCCGGGCCCCAAAGGGGCTCCTACGAGCAGTACTTC. Its translation is CASSISGPQRGSYEQYF. The whole variable domain, filled in from reference TRBV7-2 and TRBJ2-7, reads GAGVSQSPSNKVTEKGKDVELRCDPISGHTALYWYRQSLGQGLEFLIYFQGNSAPDKSGLPSDRFSAERTGGSVSTLTIQRTQQEDSAVYLCASSISGPQRGSYEQYFGPGTRLTVT.

V usage is TRBV5-1 and J usage is TRBJ1-5; D remains unclear. This CDR3 contains 14 residues. Germline V gene lookup returns CDR1 SGHRS and CDR2 YFSETQ. With 4 bases removed from V and 7 bases from J, the gap between germline ends came to 15 bases. Written as DNA, the CDR3 is TGCGCCAGCAGCGCGATCTCCGGAGAACAGCCCCAGCATTTT. It yields the protein CASSAISGEQPQHF.

The chain carries TRBV6-4 and TRBJ2-5; 11 nucleotides line up with TRBD2. Germline assignment: CDR1 MRHNA and CDR2 SNTAGT. V trimming: 6 bases; J trimming: 5 bases; junction bases outside the gene matches: 11. The CDR3 runs 16 residues. CDR3 sequence reads: CASRKISGRAGETQYF. The DNA for the CDR3 is TGTGCCAGCAGGAAGATTAGCGGGAGGGCCGGGGAGACCCAGTACTTC.

The chain has TRBV10-3 and TRBJ1-5; the D is unclear. The CDR3 extends over 13 amino acids. CDR1 is ENHRY and CDR2 is SYGVKD in the germline V gene. Trimming stripped 6 bases from V and 4 bases from J, with 10 bases between. The CDR3 bases are TGTGCCATCAGCGCTGACATAAATCAGCCCCAGCATTTT. This translates into CAISADINQPQHF.

The chain is built from TRBV2 and TRBJ2-2; D is possibly TRBD2 (5 bases). The V gene's germline CDR1 is SNHLY and CDR2 FYNNEI. The CDR3 extends over 17 amino acids. The V end was cut by 3 bases, the J end by 5 bases, with 19 bases between. CDR3 protein: CASSDADSHAETGELFF. CDR3 DNA: TGTGCCAGCAGTGATGCGGACTCCCACGCGGAGACCGGGGAGCTGTTTTTT.

This clone was seen once. V is TRBV4-1 and J is TRBJ2-1; possibly TRBD1 for D (6 bases). Germline V CDR1 and CDR2: MGHRA, YSYEKL. The CDR3 covers 17 residues. Between the trimmed V and J ends, which lost 1 base and 0 bases, there was a span of 13 bases. This CDR3 reads CASSQVRTASSYNEQFF. CDR3 in DNA: TGCGCCAGCAGCCAAGTAAGGACAGCTTCCTCCTACAATGAGCAGTTCTTC.

The rearrangement links TRBV27 to TRBJ2-3; 8 bases align to TRBD2. Trimming at V came to 7 bases and at J to 5 bases, leaving 14 bases not matched to a gene. This CDR3 is built from 16 residues. Germline V gene sequence: CDR1 MNHEY, CDR2 SMNVEV (reference sequence). The CDR3 bases are TGTGCCAGCAACATCCGGTCGGGAGGGCCAGGAGATACGCAGTATTTT. Translation: CASNIRSGGPGDTQYF.

V and J are TRBV2 and TRBJ2-5, with D possibly being TRBD1 (6 bases). The CDR3 extends over 14 amino acids. Trimming removed 2 bases from V and 3 bases from J, with 10 bases in between. CDR1 is SNHLY, CDR2 FYNNEI, per germline. The CDR3 nucleotides are TGTGCCAGCAGTGAACAGGGGTCCAAAGAGACCCAGTACTTC. It is translated as CASSEQGSKETQYF.

The chain links TRBV5-4 to TRBJ2-5; 14 bases are a match to TRBD2. The J segment lost 1 base and the V segment lost 3 bases, leaving 2 bases of the junction unmatched. The CDR3 runs to 16 residues. Germline values: CDR1 SGHNT, CDR2 YYREEE (reference sequence). The CDR3 sequence: CASSSGTSGSQETQYF. CDR3 sequence (DNA): TGTGCCAGCAGCTCCGGGACTAGCGGGAGCCAAGAGACCCAGTACTTC.

The V gene is TRBV6-6, the J gene TRBJ2-1, with 9 bases aligning to TRBD1. Unmatched junction bases numbered 13, after V lost 5 bases and J lost 8 bases. CDR3 length equals 16 residues. CDR1 is MNHNY, CDR2 SVGAGI, per germline (reference sequence). The CDR3 reads CASSPLGTGIRDEQFF. Written as DNA, the CDR3 is TGTGCCAGCAGTCCCCTCGGGACAGGGATACGCGATGAGCAGTTCTTC.